This TCR beta chain was observed in a study of T cells in Graves' hyperthyroidism and ophthalmopathy. Details on this clonotype: Its antigen is as yet unknown.

Patients were excluded because of uncontrolled infection, other autoimmune disease, pregnancy or lactation. Using RNA transcripts as the source, TCR beta CDR3 regions were amplified. The study used the HTBI primer set for a first-round RT-PCR of the TCR CDR3. TCRdb re-derived calls from the multiplex PCR reads in MiXCR, one entry per CDR3 protein. Of approximately 700,000 distinct CDR3 sequences listed, about 45% are singletons. The study's findings and limits: Blood shared most expanded thyroid clonotypes above 0.001.

Material for sequencing was peripheral blood or thyroid tissue (not recorded which). The receptor was isolated from an adult man with Graves' disease, either hyperthyroidism or ophthalmopathy (not recorded which).

Here the CDR3 reads CASSYSMVAGEQETQYF. CDR3 sequence (DNA): TGTGCCAGCAGTTACTCGATGGTAGCGGGGGAGCAAGAGACCCAGTACTTC. The chain carries TRBV6-5 and TRBJ2-5; 9 bases fit TRBD2. Trimming took 0 bases from V and 2 from J; bases not matched to a gene: 7. Germline values: CDR1 MNHEY, CDR2 SVGAGI. The CDR3 runs 17 residues.